This T cell receptor beta chain was profiled in a study of a mutant IDH1 vaccine in newly diagnosed glioma. About the study: Vaccination of patients was performed eight times, in weeks 1, 3, 5, 7, 11, 15, 19 and 23. Every participant had undergone radiotherapy, temozolomide, or both before, and most underwent both.

Findings and limits, study-wide: The study observed vaccine-induced immune responses in 93.3% of patients.

Time point given: week 11, during vaccination. Each dose of the vaccine consisted of 300 ug of mutant IDH1 20-mer peptide, with topical imiquimod. The table came from immunoSEQ multiplex PCR; TCRdb's copy has only in-frame clones and leaves some out. Here the sample spans some 130,000 clones, about 82% being singletons. About this clone itself: Its antigen remains unknown.

Sequences were derived from PBMCs, sampled from a glioma patient whose treatment included an IDH1 peptide vaccine. The clonotype was recovered from a man aged 35-49 years with glioma.

CDR3 coding DNA: TGTGCCAGCAGCCGACAAGAGACCCAGTACTTC. It specifies CASSRQETQYF. The chain joins TRBV6-6 to TRBJ2-5; no definite D call. The germline V gene encodes CDR1 MNHNY and CDR2 SVGAGI (reference sequence). V lost 6 bases and J lost 2, with 4 bases in between. The CDR3 is 11 amino acids.